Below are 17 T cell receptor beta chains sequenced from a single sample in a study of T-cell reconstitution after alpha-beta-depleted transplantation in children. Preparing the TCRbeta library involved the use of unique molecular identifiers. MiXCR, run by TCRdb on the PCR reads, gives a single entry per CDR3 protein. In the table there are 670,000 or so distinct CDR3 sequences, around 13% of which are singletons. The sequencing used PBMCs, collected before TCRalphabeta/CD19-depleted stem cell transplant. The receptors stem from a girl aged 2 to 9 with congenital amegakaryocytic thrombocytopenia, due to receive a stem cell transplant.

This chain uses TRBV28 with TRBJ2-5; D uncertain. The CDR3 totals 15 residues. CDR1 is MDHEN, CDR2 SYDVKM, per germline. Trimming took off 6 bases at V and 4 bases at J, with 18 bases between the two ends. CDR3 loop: CASRHLGFRGETQYF. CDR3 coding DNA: TGTGCCAGCAGACACCTGGGGTTCCGTGGAGAGACCCAGTACTTC.

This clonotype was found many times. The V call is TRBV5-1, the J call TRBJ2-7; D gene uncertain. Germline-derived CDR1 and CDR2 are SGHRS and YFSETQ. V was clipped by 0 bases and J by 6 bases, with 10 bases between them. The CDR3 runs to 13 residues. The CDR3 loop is CASSLVGVGEQYF. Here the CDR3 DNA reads TGCGCCAGCAGCTTGGTTGGAGTGGGCGAGCAGTACTTC.

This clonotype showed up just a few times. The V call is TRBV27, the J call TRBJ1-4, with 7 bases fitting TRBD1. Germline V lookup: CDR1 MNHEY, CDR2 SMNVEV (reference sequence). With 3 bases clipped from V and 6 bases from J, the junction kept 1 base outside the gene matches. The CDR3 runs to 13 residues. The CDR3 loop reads CASSFGQDEKLFF. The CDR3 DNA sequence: TGTGCCAGCAGTTTCGGACAGGATGAAAAACTGTTTTTT.

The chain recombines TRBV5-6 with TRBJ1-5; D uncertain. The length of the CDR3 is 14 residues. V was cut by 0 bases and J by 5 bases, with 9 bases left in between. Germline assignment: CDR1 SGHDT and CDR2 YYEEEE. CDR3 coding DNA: TGTGCCAGCAGCTTGGGCCAGAACTATCAGCCCCAGCATTTT. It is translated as CASSLGQNYQPQHF.

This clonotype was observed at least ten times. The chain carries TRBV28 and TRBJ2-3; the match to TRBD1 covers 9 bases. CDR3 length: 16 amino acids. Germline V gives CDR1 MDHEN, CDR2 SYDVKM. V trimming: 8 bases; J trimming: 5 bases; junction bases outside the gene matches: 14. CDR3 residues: CASRSRVGQGRDTQYF. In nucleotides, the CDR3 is TGTGCCAGCCGATCAAGAGTTGGACAGGGGAGAGATACGCAGTATTTT. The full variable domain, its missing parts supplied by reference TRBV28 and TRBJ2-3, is DVKVTQSSRYLVKRTGEKVFLECVQDMDHENMFWYRQDPGLGLRLIYFSYDVKMKEKGDIPEGYSVSREKKERFSLILESASTNQTSMYLCASRSRVGQGRDTQYFGPGTRLTVL.

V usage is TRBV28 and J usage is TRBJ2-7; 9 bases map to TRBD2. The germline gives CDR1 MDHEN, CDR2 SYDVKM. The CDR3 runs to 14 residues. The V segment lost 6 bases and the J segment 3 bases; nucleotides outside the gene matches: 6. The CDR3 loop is CASSQGLAFYEQYF. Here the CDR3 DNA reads TGTGCCAGCAGCCAGGGACTAGCCTTCTACGAGCAGTACTTC.

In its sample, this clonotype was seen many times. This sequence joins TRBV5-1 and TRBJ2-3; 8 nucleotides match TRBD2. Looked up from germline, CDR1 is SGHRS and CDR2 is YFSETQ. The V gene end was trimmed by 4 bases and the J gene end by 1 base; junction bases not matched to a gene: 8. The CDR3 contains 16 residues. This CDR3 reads CASSALTSGGTDTQYF. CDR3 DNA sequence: TGCGCCAGCAGCGCCCTTACTAGCGGAGGCACAGATACGCAGTATTTT.

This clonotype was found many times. The CDR3 nucleotides read TGCAGTGCTAGAACTGGCGAGCAGTACTTC. Its translation is CSARTGEQYF. The genes are TRBV20-1 and TRBJ2-7; D gene ambiguous. This CDR3 spans 10 amino acids. V gave up 2 bases and J gave up 6 bases, with 5 bases separating them. Germline-derived CDR1 and CDR2 are DFQATT and SNEGSKA (reference sequence).

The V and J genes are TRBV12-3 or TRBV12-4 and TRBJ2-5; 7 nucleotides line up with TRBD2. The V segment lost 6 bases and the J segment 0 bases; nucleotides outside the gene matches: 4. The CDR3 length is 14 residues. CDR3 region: CASRPAGNQETQYF. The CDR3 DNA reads TGTGCCAGCAGGCCAGCGGGAAACCAAGAGACCCAGTACTTC.

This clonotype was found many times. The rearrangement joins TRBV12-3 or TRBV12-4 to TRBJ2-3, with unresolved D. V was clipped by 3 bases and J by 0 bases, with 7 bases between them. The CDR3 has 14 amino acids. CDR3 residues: CASSFGPSTDTQYF. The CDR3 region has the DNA TGTGCCAGCAGTTTTGGCCCTAGCACAGATACGCAGTATTTT.

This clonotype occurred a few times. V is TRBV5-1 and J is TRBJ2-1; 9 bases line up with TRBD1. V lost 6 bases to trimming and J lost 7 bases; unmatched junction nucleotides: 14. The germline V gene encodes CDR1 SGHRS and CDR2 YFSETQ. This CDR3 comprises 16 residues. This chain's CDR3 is CASTLGPGQGANEQFF. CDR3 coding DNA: TGCGCCAGCACCCTCGGCCCGGGACAGGGAGCGAATGAGCAGTTCTTC.

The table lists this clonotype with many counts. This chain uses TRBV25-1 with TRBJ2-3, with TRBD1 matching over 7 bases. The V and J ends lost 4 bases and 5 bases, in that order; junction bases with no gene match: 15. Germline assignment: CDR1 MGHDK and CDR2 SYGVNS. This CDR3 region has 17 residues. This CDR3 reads CASSGAGFDRVGDTQYF. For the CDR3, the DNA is TGTGCCAGCAGTGGCGCGGGTTTTGACAGGGTGGGAGATACGCAGTATTTT.

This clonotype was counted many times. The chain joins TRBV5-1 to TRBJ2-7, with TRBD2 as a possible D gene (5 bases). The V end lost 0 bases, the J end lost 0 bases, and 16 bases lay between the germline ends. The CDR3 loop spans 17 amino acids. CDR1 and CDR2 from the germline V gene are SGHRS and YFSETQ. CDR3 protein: CASSLAGMGLVSYEQYF. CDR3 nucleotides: TGCGCCAGCAGCTTGGCGGGAATGGGCTTGGTCTCCTACGAGCAGTACTTC.

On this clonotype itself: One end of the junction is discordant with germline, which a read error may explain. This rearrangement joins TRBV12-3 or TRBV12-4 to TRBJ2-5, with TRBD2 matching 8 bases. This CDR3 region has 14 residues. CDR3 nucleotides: TGTGCCAGCAGTTTGGGGGGGTGGGGGAGAGCGGGGGACTTC. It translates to CASSLGGWGRAGDF.

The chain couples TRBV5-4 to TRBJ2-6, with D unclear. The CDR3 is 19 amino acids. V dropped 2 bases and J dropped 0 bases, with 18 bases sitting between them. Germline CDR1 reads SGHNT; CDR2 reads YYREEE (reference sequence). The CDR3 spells CASSFGQRLIISGANVLTF. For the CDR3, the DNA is TGTGCCAGCAGCTTTGGTCAAAGACTGATAATCTCTGGGGCCAACGTCCTGACTTTC.

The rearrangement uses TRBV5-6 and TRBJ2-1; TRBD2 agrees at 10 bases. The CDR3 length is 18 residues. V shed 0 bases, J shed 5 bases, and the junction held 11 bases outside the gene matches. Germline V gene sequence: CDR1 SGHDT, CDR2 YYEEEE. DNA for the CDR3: TGTGCCAGCAGCTTGGAATTAGCGGGGGGCCGTCGCCACAATGAGCAGTTCTTC. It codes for CASSLELAGGRRHNEQFF.

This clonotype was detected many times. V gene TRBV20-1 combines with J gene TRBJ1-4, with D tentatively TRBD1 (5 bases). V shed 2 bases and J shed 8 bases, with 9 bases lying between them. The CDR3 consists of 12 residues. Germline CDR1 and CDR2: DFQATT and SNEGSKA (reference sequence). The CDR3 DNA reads TGCAGTGCTAGAAAGGGGTTGGAAAAACTGTTTTTT. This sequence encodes CSARKGLEKLFF.